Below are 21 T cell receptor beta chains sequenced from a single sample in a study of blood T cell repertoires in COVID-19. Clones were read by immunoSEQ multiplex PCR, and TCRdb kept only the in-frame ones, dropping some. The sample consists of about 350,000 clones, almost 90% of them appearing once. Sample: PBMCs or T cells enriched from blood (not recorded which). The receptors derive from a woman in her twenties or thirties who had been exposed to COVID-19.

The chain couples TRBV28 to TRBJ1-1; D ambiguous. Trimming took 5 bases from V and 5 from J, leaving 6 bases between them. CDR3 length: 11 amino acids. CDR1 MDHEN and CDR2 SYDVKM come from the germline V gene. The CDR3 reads CASSAITEAFF. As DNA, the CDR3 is TGTGCCAGCAGTGCTATTACTGAAGCTTTCTTT.

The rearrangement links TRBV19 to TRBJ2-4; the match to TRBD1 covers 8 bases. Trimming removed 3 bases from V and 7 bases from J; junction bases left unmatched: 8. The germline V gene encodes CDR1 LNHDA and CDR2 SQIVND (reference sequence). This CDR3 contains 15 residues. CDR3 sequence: CASSIMQGAVNIQYF. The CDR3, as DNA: TGTGCCAGTAGTATCATGCAGGGGGCTGTGAACATTCAGTACTTC.

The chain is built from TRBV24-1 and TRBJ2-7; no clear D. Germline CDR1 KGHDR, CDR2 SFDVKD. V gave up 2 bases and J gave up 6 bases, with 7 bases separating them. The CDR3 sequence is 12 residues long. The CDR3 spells CATSDSDFEQYF. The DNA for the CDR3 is TGTGCCACCAGTGATTCAGATTTCGAGCAGTACTTC.

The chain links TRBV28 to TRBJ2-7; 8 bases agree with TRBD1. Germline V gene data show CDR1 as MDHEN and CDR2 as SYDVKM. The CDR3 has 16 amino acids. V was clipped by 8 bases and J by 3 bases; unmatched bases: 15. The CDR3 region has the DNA TGTGCCAGCGGAACCCTTGGGACAGGAAATTTCTACGAGCAGTACTTC. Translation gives CASGTLGTGNFYEQYF.

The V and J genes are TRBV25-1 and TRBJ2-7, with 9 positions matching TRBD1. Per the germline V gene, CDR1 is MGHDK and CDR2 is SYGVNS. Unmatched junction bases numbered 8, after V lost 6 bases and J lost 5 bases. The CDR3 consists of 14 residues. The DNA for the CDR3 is TGTGCCAGCAGATTAACAGGGGGCCGGGACGAGCAGTACTTC. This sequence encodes CASRLTGGRDEQYF.

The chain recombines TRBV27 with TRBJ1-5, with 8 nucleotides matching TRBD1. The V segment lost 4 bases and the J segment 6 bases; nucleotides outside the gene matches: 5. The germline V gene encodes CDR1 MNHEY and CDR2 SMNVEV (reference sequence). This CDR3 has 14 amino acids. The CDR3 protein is CASSSQGAFQPQHF. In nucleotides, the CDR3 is TGTGCCAGCAGTTCGCAGGGGGCGTTTCAGCCCCAGCATTTT.

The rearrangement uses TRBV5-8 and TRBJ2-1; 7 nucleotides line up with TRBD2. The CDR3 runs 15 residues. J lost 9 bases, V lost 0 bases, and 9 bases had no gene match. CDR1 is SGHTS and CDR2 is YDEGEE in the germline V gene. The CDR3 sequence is CASSLGTSIRGEQFF. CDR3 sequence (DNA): TGTGCCAGCAGCTTGGGGACTAGTATTCGTGGTGAGCAGTTCTTC.

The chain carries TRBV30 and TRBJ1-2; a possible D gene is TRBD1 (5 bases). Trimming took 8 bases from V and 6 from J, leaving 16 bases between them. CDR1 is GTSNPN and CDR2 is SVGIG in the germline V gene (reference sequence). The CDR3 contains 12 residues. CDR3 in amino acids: CAGTKGRNGYTF. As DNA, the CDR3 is TGTGCCGGCACCAAGGGGCGGAATGGCTACACCTTC.

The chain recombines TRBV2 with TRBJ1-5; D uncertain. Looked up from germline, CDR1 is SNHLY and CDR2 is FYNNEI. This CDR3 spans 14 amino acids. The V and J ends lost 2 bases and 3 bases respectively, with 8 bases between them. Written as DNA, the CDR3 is TGTGCCAGCAGTGAAAGCACCCTCAATCAGCCCCAGCATTTT. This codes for CASSESTLNQPQHF. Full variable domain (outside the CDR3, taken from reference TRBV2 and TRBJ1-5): EPEVTQTPSHQVTQMGQEVILRCVPISNHLYFYWYRQILGQKVEFLVSFYNNEISEKSEIFDDQFSVERPDGSNFTLKIRSTKLEDSAMYFCASSESTLNQPQHFGDGTRLSIL.

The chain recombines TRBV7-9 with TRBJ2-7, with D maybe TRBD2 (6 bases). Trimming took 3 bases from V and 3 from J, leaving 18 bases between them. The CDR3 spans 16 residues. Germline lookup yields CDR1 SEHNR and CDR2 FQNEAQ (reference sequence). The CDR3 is CASSFARAGPNYEQYF. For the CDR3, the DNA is TGTGCCAGCAGCTTTGCCCGGGCGGGACCTAACTACGAGCAGTACTTC.

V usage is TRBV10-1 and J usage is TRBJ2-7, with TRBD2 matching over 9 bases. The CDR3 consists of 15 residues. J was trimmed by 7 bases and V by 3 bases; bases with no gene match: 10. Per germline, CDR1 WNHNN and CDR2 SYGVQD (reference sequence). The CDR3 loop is CASSENLAGTREQYF. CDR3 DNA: TGCGCCAGCAGTGAAAACCTAGCGGGAACTAGGGAGCAGTACTTC.

CDR3 loop: CASSVVQGFSQGGEQFF. CDR3 DNA sequence: TGTGCCAGCAGCGTAGTTCAGGGGTTTAGCCAAGGGGGTGAGCAGTTCTTC. This chain uses TRBV9 with TRBJ2-1, with D perhaps TRBD1 (6 bases). The V gene lost 0 bases and the J gene lost 9 bases, with 22 bases spanning the gap. The CDR3 totals 17 residues. Germline V CDR1 and CDR2: SGDLS, YYNGEE.

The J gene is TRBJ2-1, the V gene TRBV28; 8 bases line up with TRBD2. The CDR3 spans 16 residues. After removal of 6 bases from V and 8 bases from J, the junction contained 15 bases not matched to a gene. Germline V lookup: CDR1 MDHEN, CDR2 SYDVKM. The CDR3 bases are TGTGCCAGCAGAACTTACCCGGGACTAGTAGGCGATGAGCAGTTCTTC. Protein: CASRTYPGLVGDEQFF.

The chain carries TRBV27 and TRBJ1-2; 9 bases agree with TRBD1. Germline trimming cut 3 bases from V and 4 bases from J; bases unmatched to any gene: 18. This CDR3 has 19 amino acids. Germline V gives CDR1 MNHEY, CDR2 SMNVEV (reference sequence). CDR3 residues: CASSFPNRTGAKKSYGYTF. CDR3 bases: TGTGCCAGCAGTTTCCCTAATCGGACAGGGGCAAAAAAGTCCTATGGCTACACCTTC.

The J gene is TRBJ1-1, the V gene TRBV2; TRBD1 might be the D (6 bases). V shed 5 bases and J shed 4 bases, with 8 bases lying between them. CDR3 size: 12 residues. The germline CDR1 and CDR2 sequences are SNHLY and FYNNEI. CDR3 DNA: TGTGCCAGCAGTACAGGGATCACTGAAGCTTTCTTT. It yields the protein CASSTGITEAFF.

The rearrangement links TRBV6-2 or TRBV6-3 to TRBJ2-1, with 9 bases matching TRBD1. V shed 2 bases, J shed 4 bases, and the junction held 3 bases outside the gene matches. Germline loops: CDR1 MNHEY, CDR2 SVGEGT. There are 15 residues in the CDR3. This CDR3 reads CASSYKGQGYNEQFF. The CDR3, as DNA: TGTGCCAGCAGTTACAAGGGACAGGGATACAATGAGCAGTTCTTC.

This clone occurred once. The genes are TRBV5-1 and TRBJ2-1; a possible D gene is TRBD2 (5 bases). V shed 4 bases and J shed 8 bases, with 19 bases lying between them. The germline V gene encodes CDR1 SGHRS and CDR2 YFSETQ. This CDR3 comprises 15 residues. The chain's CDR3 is CASSEGQRSGDEQFF. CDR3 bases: TGCGCCAGCAGCGAAGGGCAGCGGAGTGGTGATGAGCAGTTCTTC.

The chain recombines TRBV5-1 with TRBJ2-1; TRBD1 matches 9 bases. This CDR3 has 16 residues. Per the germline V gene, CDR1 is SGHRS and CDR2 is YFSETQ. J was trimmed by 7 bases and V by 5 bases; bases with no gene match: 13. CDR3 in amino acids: CASSHYWDRAGNEQFF. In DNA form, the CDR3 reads TGCGCCAGCAGTCACTATTGGGACAGGGCAGGGAATGAGCAGTTCTTC.

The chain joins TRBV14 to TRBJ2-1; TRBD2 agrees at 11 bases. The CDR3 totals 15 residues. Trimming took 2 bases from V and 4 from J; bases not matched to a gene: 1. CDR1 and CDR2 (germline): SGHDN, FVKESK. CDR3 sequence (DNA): TGTGCCAGCAGCCAACTAGCGGGAGGATACAATGAGCAGTTCTTC. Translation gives CASSQLAGGYNEQFF.

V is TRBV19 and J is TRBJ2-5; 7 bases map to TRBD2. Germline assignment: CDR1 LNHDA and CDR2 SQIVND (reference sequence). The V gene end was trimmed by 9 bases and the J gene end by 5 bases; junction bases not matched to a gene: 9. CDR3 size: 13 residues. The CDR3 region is CASHGRWEETQYF. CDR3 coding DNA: TGTGCCAGCCACGGGAGGTGGGAGGAGACCCAGTACTTC.

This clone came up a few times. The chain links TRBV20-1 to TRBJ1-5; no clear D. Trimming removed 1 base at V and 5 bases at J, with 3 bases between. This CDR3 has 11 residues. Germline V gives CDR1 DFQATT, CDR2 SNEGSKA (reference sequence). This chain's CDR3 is CSARGDQPQHF. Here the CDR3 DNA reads TGCAGTGCTAGAGGCGATCAGCCCCAGCATTTT.